These 14 T cell receptor beta chains share one sample of origin, sequenced in a study of blood T cells in healthy people across ages. The use of a sample-barcoded 5' primer and a J-beta primer mix characterized a second PCR of about 6 to 12 cycles. TCRdb ran MiXCR on the 5' RACE reads and lists one entry per CDR3 protein. Of some 1.5 million distinct CDR3 sequences detected, 28% appear once; the ten largest clones hold about 7.7%. Material: blood. The source of these receptors is a woman in her twenties or thirties in good health.

This chain uses TRBV21-1 with TRBJ2-7; the table's D call of TRBD1 was not tested on the DNA. TRBV21-1 is listed as a pseudogene. The CDR3 spans 20 residues. CDR3 amino acids: CASSKGGGVKASKSSYEQYF. In DNA, the CDR3 is TGTGCCAGCAGCAAAGGGGGGGGGGTAAAAGCGTCGAAAAGCTCCTACGAGCAGTACTTC.

The gene calls are TRBV11-2 and TRBJ2-6; D not certain. The CDR3 has 18 amino acids. Germline V gives CDR1 SGHAT, CDR2 FQNNGV. Trimming took off 1 base at V and 0 bases at J, with 13 bases between the two ends. In DNA, the CDR3 is TGTGCCAGCAGCTTAGTGGGCTTCCTGCACTCTGGGGCCAACGTCCTGACTTTC. Translation: CASSLVGFLHSGANVLTF.

This clonotype was counted ten times or more. The chain has TRBV12-3 or TRBV12-4 and TRBJ2-5; tentatively, D is TRBD2 (6 bases). The CDR3 runs to 13 residues. The ends were cut back, 3 bases at V and 5 bases at J, with 10 bases in the middle. In nucleotides, the CDR3 is TGTGCCAGCAGTTTCGCGGGGTTTGAGACCCAGTACTTC. Its protein is CASSFAGFETQYF.

V and J are TRBV6-5 and TRBJ1-5; D unclear. Deletions cut 2 bases from V and 2 bases from J, with 10 bases between. The germline V gene encodes CDR1 MNHEY and CDR2 SVGAGI. The CDR3 sequence is 15 residues long. Here the CDR3 DNA reads TGTGCCAGCAGTTACCGTTGGCAGGGCAATCAGCCCCAGCATTTT. Encoded protein: CASSYRWQGNQPQHF.

Notes on this clonotype: One end of the junction is discordant with germline, which a read error may explain. V is TRBV18 and J is TRBJ1-1; TRBD1 matches 8 bases. Germline V gene sequence: CDR1 KGHSH, CDR2 LQKENI. The CDR3 totals 17 residues. For the CDR3, the DNA is TGTGCCAGCTCACCGAGACAGGGGAGAGGGGTGAACGCTGAAGCTTTCTTT. It specifies CASSPRQGRGVNAEAFF.

This clonotype was counted only a few times. A single base separates this from a much larger clone, so it may be a read error. This rearrangement joins TRBV12-3 or TRBV12-4 to TRBJ2-7; 13 nucleotides match TRBD2. Losses at the gene ends were 8 bases for V and 7 bases for J; bases not matched to a gene: 11. CDR3 length equals 15 residues. The CDR3 spells CASSQGTSGNGEQYF. CDR3 DNA sequence: TGTGCCAGCTCCCAAGGGACTAGCGGGAACGGTGAGCAGTACTTC.

The J gene is TRBJ2-7, the V gene TRBV11-2; TRBD2 aligns across 10 bases. This CDR3 is built from 16 residues. The germline V gene has CDR1 SGHAT and CDR2 FQNNGV. The trim removed 4 bases at V and 5 bases at J, leaving 11 bases unmatched. The CDR3 nucleotides are TGTGCCAGCAGCTCCTCGGTGGGTCTAGCGGGGGACGAGCAGTACTTC. Its translation: CASSSSVGLAGDEQYF.

This clonotype has ten or more counts. The chain has TRBV7-9 and TRBJ2-3; 10 nucleotides match TRBD1. Unmatched junction bases numbered 12, after V lost 5 bases and J lost 4 bases. Looked up from germline, CDR1 is SEHNR and CDR2 is FQNEAQ (reference sequence). The CDR3 length is 17 residues. CDR3 amino acids: CASSPDAGTGVPDTQYF. As DNA, the CDR3 is TGTGCCAGCAGCCCCGATGCTGGGACAGGGGTGCCAGATACGCAGTATTTT.

This clonotype was seen more than once but under ten times. The chain uses TRBV2 and TRBJ2-3; D could derive from TRBD1 or TRBD2 (5 bases each). There are 16 residues in the CDR3. CDR1 is SNHLY and CDR2 is FYNNEI in the germline V gene. Trimming shortened V by 6 bases and J by 1 base, and 17 bases separated the two germline ends. The CDR3 is CASSYRGQGRTDTQYF. In DNA, the CDR3 is TGTGCCAGCAGCTACAGAGGCCAGGGACGCACAGATACGCAGTATTTT.

This clonotype was observed many times. The rearrangement links TRBV9 to TRBJ2-5; D unclear. CDR1 SGDLS and CDR2 YYNGEE come from the germline V gene. V lost 2 bases to trimming and J lost 1 base, with 12 bases between them. The CDR3 extends over 15 amino acids. The CDR3 region has the DNA TGTGCCAGCAGCGTTGCGTCAGGTCCCCAAGAGACCCAGTACTTC. It codes for CASSVASGPQETQYF.

The chain uses TRBV5-1 and TRBJ1-2; D ambiguous. V was clipped by 3 bases and J by 4 bases, with 13 bases between them. CDR1 and CDR2 (germline): SGHRS, YFSETQ. CDR3 length equals 14 residues. In nucleotides, the CDR3 is TGCGCCAGCAGCTCGGACTCCCAGATCTATGGCTACACCTTC. This sequence encodes CASSSDSQIYGYTF.

This clonotype was found many times. V gene TRBV18 combines with J gene TRBJ1-5, with 7 positions matching TRBD1. With V trimmed by 3 bases and J by 6 bases, 5 bases remained unmatched. The germline V gene encodes CDR1 KGHSH and CDR2 LQKENI. There are 14 residues in the CDR3. The DNA of the CDR3 is TGTGCCAGCTCACCGACAGGGAACGGTCAGCCCCAGCATTTT. Residues: CASSPTGNGQPQHF.

This clonotype was counted a few times. The rearrangement uses TRBV20-1 and TRBJ1-5; maybe TRBD1 (5 bases). The CDR3 is made up of 14 amino acids. V was pared by 1 base and J by 4 bases, with 11 bases between. From germline, CDR1 is DFQATT and CDR2 SNEGSKA (reference sequence). The CDR3 protein is CSARGGTRNQPQHF. CDR3 nucleotides: TGCAGTGCTAGAGGCGGGACCCGGAATCAGCCCCAGCATTTT.

The CDR3, as DNA: TGCGCCACCAACTGGGACAGGATAAACGAGCAGTACTTC. This codes for CATNWDRINEQYF. The chain recombines TRBV5-1 with TRBJ2-4; the match to TRBD1 covers 8 bases. The DNA end is more similar to TRBJ2-7, so the J call may be wrong. The CDR3 is 13 amino acids. Germline CDR1 reads SGHRS; CDR2 reads YFSETQ.